This T cell receptor beta chain was identified in a study of OX40 agonist ivuxolimab in advanced cancers. Study outcomes and limitations: Relatively little clonal expansion, among the lowest observed, appeared in partial responders at 0.1-3.0 mg/kg.

Of note for this clone: As yet, its antigen is unknown.

Using immunoSEQ multiplex PCR, the repertoire was profiled, and TCRdb retains in-frame clones only, with some absent. The sample contains roughly 60,000 clones, about 86% of which appear only once. The CDR3 is 15 residues long. From germline, CDR1 is MNHEY and CDR2 SMNVEV (reference sequence). The V end was cut by 4 bases, the J end by 0 bases, with 9 bases between. The chain is built from TRBV27 and TRBJ1-4, with D perhaps matching TRBD1 (6 bases). The sequencing used CD4+ or CD8+ T cells sorted from blood, collected in a trial of the OX40 agonist ivuxolimab. This receptor was taken from an adult with an advanced solid tumor such as melanoma, head and neck, liver or kidney cancer. The CDR3 region has the DNA TGTGCCAGCAGTTACAGGGCCTCAACTAATGAAAAACTGTTTTTT. This gives the protein CASSYRASTNEKLFF.